What follows are 6 T cell receptor beta chains derived from one specimen sequenced in a study of blood T cell repertoires in COVID-19. Profiled with immunoSEQ multiplex PCR; TCRdb holds only in-frame clones, not every one. The sample records about 250,000 clones, 88% being singletons. The specimen sequenced was peripheral blood. The source of these receptors is an elderly man with acute or convalescent COVID-19.

The chain joins TRBV9 to TRBJ1-4; TRBD1 matches at 8 bases. Trimming removed 0 bases from V and 8 bases from J; junction bases left unmatched: 3. The CDR3 has 14 amino acids. Germline V lookup: CDR1 SGDLS, CDR2 YYNGEE. This CDR3 is CASSVGQGSEKLFF. CDR3 nucleotides: TGTGCCAGCAGCGTAGGACAGGGGTCGGAAAAACTGTTTTTT.

This chain uses TRBV7-8 with TRBJ2-1; 8 positions match TRBD1. Losses at the gene ends were 1 base for V and 6 bases for J; bases not matched to a gene: 8. This CDR3 has 16 amino acids. CDR1 and CDR2 (germline): SGHVS, FQNEAQ. The CDR3 DNA follows: TGTGCCAGCAGCTTAGGGCGGCAGGGGGCCTTCAATGAGCAGTTCTTC. Protein sequence: CASSLGRQGAFNEQFF.

The chain combines TRBV24-1 with TRBJ2-1, with 9 bases fitting TRBD1. V lost 1 base to trimming and J lost 6 bases; unmatched junction nucleotides: 6. Germline V gene lookup returns CDR1 KGHDR and CDR2 SFDVKD. The CDR3 totals 16 residues. This CDR3 is CATSDFGTGSGNEQFF. DNA for the CDR3: TGTGCCACCAGTGATTTTGGGACAGGGTCGGGCAATGAGCAGTTCTTC.

V and J are TRBV27 and TRBJ2-3; a possible D gene is TRBD2 (6 bases). CDR1 MNHEY and CDR2 SMNVEV come from the germline V gene (reference sequence). The V end lost 6 bases, the J end lost 2 bases, and 15 bases lay between the germline ends. The CDR3 has 15 amino acids. The CDR3 DNA reads as TGTGCCAGCAGATGGACTAACTACCCCACAGATACGCAGTATTTT. This sequence encodes CASRWTNYPTDTQYF.

This chain connects TRBV7-2 to TRBJ1-3; 8 nucleotides align to TRBD1. V lost 4 bases and J lost 2; bases outside the gene matches: 16. CDR3 length: 19 residues. Germline V gene lookup returns CDR1 SGHTA and CDR2 FQGNSA. CDR3 region: CASSSQGASRRTTGNTIYF. DNA for the CDR3: TGTGCCAGCAGCTCTCAGGGGGCTTCCCGAAGGACCACTGGAAACACCATATATTTT.

The V and J genes are TRBV7-3 and TRBJ1-6, with TRBD1 as a possible D gene (5 bases). V was cut by 1 base and J by 10 bases, with 14 bases left in between. CDR1 and CDR2 from the germline V gene are SGHTA and FQGTGA. The CDR3 has 15 residues. The CDR3: CASSLRAGSGSPLHF. The CDR3 region has the DNA TGTGCCAGCAGCTTAAGGGCAGGGTCCGGCTCACCCCTCCACTTT.